This TCR beta chain is from a study of T cell responses to AZD1222 COVID-19 vaccine. The CDR3 covers 15 residues. V lost 2 bases and J 5 bases, leaving 16 bases between the germline ends. Germline CDR1 MDHEN, CDR2 SYDVKM. A note on this clone: What it binds is not known.

Whole-study findings and limits: Among AZD1222 vaccinees, only 6 or 7 were seropositive at baseline.

Assay used: immunoSEQ multiplex PCR; TCRdb lists only in-frame clones, some missing. The table records under 70,000 clones, 84% of them present only once. The rearrangement links TRBV28 to TRBJ2-7; perhaps TRBD1 as D (6 bases). The sequence was obtained from an adult in good health. The specimen was peripheral blood, collected on day 0 of AZD1222 vaccination. CDR3 bases: TGTGCCAGCAGTTTAATTGGGGCTGGGGGCGACGAGCAGTACTTC. This gives the protein CASSLIGAGGDEQYF.